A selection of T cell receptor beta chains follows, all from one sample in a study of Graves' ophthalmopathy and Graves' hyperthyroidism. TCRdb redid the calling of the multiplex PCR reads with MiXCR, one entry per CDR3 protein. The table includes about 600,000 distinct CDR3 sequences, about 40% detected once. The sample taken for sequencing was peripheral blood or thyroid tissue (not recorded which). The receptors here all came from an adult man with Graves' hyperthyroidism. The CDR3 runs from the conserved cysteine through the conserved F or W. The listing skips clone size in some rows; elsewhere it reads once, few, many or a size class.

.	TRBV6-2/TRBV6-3	CASRAGTRGQPQHF
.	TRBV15	CATSRDRGENQPQHF
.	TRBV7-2	CASSDTLANSGNTIYF
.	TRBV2	CASSRLEGGVFLNEKLFF
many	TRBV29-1	CSVLLGGDASGYTF
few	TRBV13	CASSLGHLSLQGQQETQYF
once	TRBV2	CASRPRQANEKLFF
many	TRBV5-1	CASSLELWTEAFF
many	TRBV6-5	CASSWQGDEKLFF
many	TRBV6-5	CASSYSRDRGGTEAFF
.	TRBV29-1	CSLRQGWTTEAFF
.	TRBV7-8	CASSQRLPGQGHEQYF
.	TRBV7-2	CASSLGAPSQSPLHF
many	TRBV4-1	CASSQDNRLRQYF
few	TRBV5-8	CASSFAGGEVTGELFF
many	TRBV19	CASSIGGSGYYEQYF
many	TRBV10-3	CAISNWVLAPEAFF
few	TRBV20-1	CSAPKDLRGYEQYF
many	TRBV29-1	CSARQGANEQYF
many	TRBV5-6	CASSPGTYQETQYF
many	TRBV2	CASSEYGTGGSGANVLTF
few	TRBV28	CASSAPRDRASYEQYF
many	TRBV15	CATSRALAGAREQYF
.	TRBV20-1	CKPSTSGETQYF
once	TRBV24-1	CATSDSTTGWADTQYF
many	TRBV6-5	CASSEGPIYTEAFF
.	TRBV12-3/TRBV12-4	CASSPGQPRGYEQYF
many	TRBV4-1	CASSQVAGANTEAFF
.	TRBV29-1	CSVDRTSGPYNEQFF
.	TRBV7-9	CASTLGTGGNYGYTF
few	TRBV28	CASSPSTGRDEKLFF
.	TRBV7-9	CASSYSGTGEGGYTF
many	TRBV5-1	CASSLGTRGPETQYF
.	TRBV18	CASSATGGDQPQHF
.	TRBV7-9	CATSAGQTQYF
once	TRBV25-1	CASSARGGVTEAFF